The rows below give T cell receptor beta chains drawn from one sample of a study of molecular identifiers for immune sequencing clone quantification. TCRdb ran MiXCR on the PCR reads and lists one entry per CDR3 protein. In the table there are hundreds of thousands of distinct CDR3 sequences, around 25% of which are singletons. Source material: naive CD8+ T cells from blood, with Jurkat cell RNA spiked in. The origin of the receptors is a human donor in good health. Some libraries in this study had Jurkat cell RNA spiked in. CDR3s include the opening cysteine and the closing phenylalanine or tryptophan. The order of the fields is V gene, D gene, clone size, J gene, CDR3 protein, CDR3 DNA. The D gene is left open where the match is weak. Part of the rows lack a size; the others show once, few, many or a class for expanded clones.

TRBV6-1,TRBD2,few,TRBJ2-3,CASSATSGEVDTQYF,TGTGCCAGCAGCGCGACTAGCGGGGAGGTAGATACGCAGTATTTT
TRBV20-1,NA,NA,TRBJ1-2,CSASVPRGASPYGYTF,TGCAGTGCTAGTGTCCCCCGGGGGGCGTCGCCCTATGGCTACACCTTC
TRBV7-4,NA,NA,TRBJ2-3,CARRSGRAMGDTQYF,TGTGCCCGCCGCTCCGGGCGCGCTATGGGGGATACGCAGTATTTT
TRBV18,TRBD1,NA,TRBJ2-7,CASSADRPVALGQYF,TGTGCCAGCTCAGCGGACAGGCCCGTGGCTTTAGGGCAGTACTTC
TRBV12-3/TRBV12-4,TRBD1,many,TRBJ2-3,CASSPQGAVGYF,TGTGCCAGCAGTCCCCAGGGGGCTGTTGGGTATTTT
TRBV2,NA,once,TRBJ1-4,CASSVRGVWLTANEKLFF,TGTGCCAGCAGTGTTAGAGGTGTCTGGTTAACGGCTAATGAAAAACTGTTTTTT
TRBV6-1,TRBD2,NA,TRBJ2-7,CACSQTSGRGEQYF,TGTGCCTGCAGCCAGACTAGCGGTCGGGGCGAGCAGTACTTC
TRBV7-2,TRBD2,many,TRBJ2-1,CASSVQLAGAYNEQFF,TGTGCCAGCAGCGTACAACTCGCGGGAGCTTACAATGAGCAGTTCTTC
TRBV4-1,TRBD1,many,TRBJ2-7,CASRLGQGAYEQYF,TGTGCCAGCAGACTGGGACAGGGGGCATACGAGCAGTACTTC
TRBV6-1,TRBD2,few,TRBJ2-1,CASSEVGSGRVEQFF,TGTGCCAGCAGTGAAGTTGGGTCAGGGAGGGTTGAGCAGTTCTTC
TRBV28,TRBD1,many,TRBJ2-7,CASSIRGLRSYEQYF,TGTGCCAGCAGCATCAGGGGGCTGAGGTCCTACGAGCAGTACTTC
TRBV28,NA,NA,TRBJ2-1,CAGSLLAGEGNEQFF,TGTGCCGGCAGTTTACTAGCAGGGGAGGGTAATGAGCAGTTCTTC
TRBV3-1,NA,NA,TRBJ2-5,CASSQDLGFGETQYF,TGTGCCAGCAGCCAAGATCTAGGTTTCGGGGAGACCCAGTACTTC
TRBV15,TRBD1,many,TRBJ1-5,CATSTRDRGKRQPQHF,TGTGCCACCAGCACCCGGGACAGGGGCAAGAGGCAGCCCCAGCATTTT
TRBV4-2,NA,NA,TRBJ1-5,CASSQDPPVGGLSNQPQHF,TGTGCCAGCAGCCAAGACCCCCCTGTTGGGGGGCTTAGCAATCAGCCCCAGCATTTT
TRBV25-1,TRBD1,many,TRBJ2-2,CASKTGVDTGELFF,TGTGCCAGCAAGACAGGGGTTGACACCGGGGAGCTGTTTTTT
TRBV5-6,NA,once,TRBJ2-7,CASSLGLQTTYEQYF,TGTGCCAGCAGCTTGGGTTTACAGACAACCTACGAGCAGTACTTC
TRBV15,NA,NA,TRBJ1-1,CATSKDLGAVNTEAFF,TGTGCCACCAGCAAAGATCTGGGGGCGGTGAACACTGAAGCTTTCTTT
TRBV28,NA,few,TRBJ2-2,CASSFVGSGTGELFF,TGTGCCAGCAGTTTCGTCGGGAGCGGCACCGGGGAGCTGTTTTTT
TRBV19,NA,NA,TRBJ1-6,CASTDIHNSPLHF,TGTGCCAGTACCGACATACATAATTCACCCCTCCACTTT
TRBV20-1,NA,few,TRBJ2-7,CSAPRQDTTYEQYF,TGCAGTGCCCCCCGTCAAGATACAACCTACGAGCAGTACTTC
TRBV19,NA,NA,TRBJ1-2,CASSMALRGLYGYTF,TGTGCCAGTAGTATGGCCCTTCGGGGACTCTATGGCTACACCTTC
TRBV6-2/TRBV6-3,NA,many,TRBJ2-5,CASSPGLAVETQYF,TGTGCCAGCAGCCCCGGGCTAGCCGTAGAGACCCAGTACTTC
TRBV10-3,NA,few,TRBJ2-2,CAISEMDTGELFF,TGTGCCATCAGTGAAATGGACACCGGGGAGCTGTTTTTT
TRBV30,NA,many,TRBJ2-3,CAWSVALTDTQYF,TGTGCCTGGAGTGTGGCACTCACAGATACGCAGTATTTT
TRBV28,NA,NA,TRBJ2-4,CASLREMAKNIQYF,TGTGCCAGCCTCAGGGAAATGGCCAAAAACATTCAGTACTTC
TRBV4-1,NA,NA,TRBJ2-7,CASSQDLGHYYEQYF,TGCGCCAGCAGCCAAGACCTGGGACACTACTACGAGCAGTACTTC
TRBV7-9,NA,many,TRBJ1-1,CASSLTTNTEAFF,TGTGCCAGCAGCTTAACGACGAACACTGAAGCTTTCTTT
TRBV7-9,NA,many,TRBJ2-3,CASSSTGVTDTQYF,TGTGCCAGCAGCTCTACGGGGGTCACAGATACGCAGTATTTT
TRBV27,NA,NA,TRBJ2-5,CAVKYQDSQYF,TGTGCCGTCAAGTACCAAGATTCCCAGTACTTC
TRBV27,NA,NA,TRBJ2-7,CASSLSGPRGEQYF,TGTGCCAGCAGTTTATCGGGACCGCGTGGGGAGCAGTACTTC
TRBV12-3/TRBV12-4,NA,many,TRBJ1-1,CASSLHLPITEAFF,TGTGCCAGCAGTTTACACCTTCCGATCACTGAAGCTTTCTTT
TRBV24-1,NA,NA,TRBJ2-2,CATSDPTTGSGELFF,TGTGCCACCAGTGATCCCACCACGGGGTCCGGGGAGCTGTTTTTT
TRBV2,TRBD1,many,TRBJ2-5,CASSGTVQETQYF,TGTGCCAGCAGCGGGACAGTCCAAGAGACCCAGTACTTC
TRBV27,NA,NA,TRBJ2-3,CASSLYGTDTQYF,TGTGCCAGCAGTTTATACGGGACGGATACGCAGTATTTT